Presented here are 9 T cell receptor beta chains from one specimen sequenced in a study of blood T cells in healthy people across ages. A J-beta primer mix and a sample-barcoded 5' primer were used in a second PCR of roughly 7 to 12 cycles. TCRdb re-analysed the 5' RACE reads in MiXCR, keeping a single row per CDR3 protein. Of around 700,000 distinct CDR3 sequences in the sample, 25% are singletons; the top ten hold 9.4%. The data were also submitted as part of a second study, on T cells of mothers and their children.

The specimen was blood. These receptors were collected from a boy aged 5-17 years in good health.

CDR3 residues: CASSFRGTYEQYF. The CDR3 bases are TGTGCCAGCAGCTTTCGGGGTACGTACGAGCAGTACTTC. The chain carries TRBV7-2 and TRBJ2-7; perhaps TRBD2 as D (5 bases). From germline, CDR1 is SGHTA and CDR2 FQGNSA. This CDR3 spans 13 amino acids. The V and J ends lost 3 bases and 4 bases respectively, with 10 bases between them.

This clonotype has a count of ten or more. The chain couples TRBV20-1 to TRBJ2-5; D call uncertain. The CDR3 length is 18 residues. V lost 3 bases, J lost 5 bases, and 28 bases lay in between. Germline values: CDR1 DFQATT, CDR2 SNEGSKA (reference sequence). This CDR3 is CSASKLIGGDFKWETQYF. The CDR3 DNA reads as TGCAGTGCTAGCAAACTCATCGGTGGGGATTTCAAGTGGGAGACCCAGTACTTC.

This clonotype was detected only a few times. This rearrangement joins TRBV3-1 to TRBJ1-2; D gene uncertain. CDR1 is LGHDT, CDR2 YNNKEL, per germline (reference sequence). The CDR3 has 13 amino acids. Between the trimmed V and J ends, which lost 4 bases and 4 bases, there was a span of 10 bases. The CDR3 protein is CASSPEGTYGYTF. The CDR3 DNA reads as TGTGCCAGCAGCCCAGAGGGAACCTATGGCTACACCTTC.

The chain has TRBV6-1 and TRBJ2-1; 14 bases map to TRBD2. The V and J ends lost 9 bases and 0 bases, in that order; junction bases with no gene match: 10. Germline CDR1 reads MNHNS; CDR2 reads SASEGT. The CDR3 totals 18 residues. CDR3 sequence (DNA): TGTGCCAGTAGGTCGAGACTAGCGGGGGGGAGCTCCTACAATGAGCAGTTCTTC. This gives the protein CASRSRLAGGSSYNEQFF.

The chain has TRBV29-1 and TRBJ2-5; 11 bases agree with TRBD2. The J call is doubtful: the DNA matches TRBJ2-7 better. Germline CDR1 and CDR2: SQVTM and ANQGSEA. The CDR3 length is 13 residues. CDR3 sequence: CSVLTSGSYEQYF. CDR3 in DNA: TGCAGCGTTCTTACTAGCGGGAGCTACGAGCAGTACTTC.

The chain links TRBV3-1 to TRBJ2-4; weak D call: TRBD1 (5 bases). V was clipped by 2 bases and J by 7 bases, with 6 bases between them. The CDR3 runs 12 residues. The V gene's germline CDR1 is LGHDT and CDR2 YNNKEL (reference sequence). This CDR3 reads CASSQKGNIQYF. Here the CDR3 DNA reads TGTGCCAGCAGCCAAAAGGGGAACATTCAGTACTTC. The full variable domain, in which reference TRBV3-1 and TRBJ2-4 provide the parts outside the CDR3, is DTAVSQTPKYLVTQMGNDKSIKCEQNLGHDTMYWYKQDSKKFLKIMFSYNNKELIINETVPNRFSPKSPDKAHLNLHINSLELGDSAVYFCASSQKGNIQYFGAGTRLSVL.

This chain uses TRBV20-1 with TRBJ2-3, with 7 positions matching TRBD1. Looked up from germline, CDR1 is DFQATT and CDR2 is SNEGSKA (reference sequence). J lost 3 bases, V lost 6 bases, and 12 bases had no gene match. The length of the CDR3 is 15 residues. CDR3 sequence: CSAIPGTARTDTQYF. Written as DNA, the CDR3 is TGCAGTGCCATCCCCGGGACAGCCAGGACAGATACGCAGTATTTT.

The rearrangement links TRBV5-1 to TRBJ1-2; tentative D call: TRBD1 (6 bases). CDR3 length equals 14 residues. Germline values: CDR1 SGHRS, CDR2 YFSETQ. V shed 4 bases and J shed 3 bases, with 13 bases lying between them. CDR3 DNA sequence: TGCGCCAGCAGCATCGTCGGGGGCGACTATGGCTACACCTTC. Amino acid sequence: CASSIVGGDYGYTF.

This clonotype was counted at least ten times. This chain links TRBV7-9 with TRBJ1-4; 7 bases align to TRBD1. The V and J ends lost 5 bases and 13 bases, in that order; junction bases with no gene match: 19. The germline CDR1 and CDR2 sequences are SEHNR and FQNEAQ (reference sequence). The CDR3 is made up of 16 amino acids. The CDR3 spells CASSHDRGGAFPRLFF. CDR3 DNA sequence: TGTGCCAGCAGCCACGACAGAGGGGGCGCATTCCCTCGACTGTTTTTT.